This entry lists 21 T cell receptor beta chains sequenced from one sample in a study of CD8 T cell repertoires and HIV-1 epitope variants. TCRdb keeps only in-frame clones here, not all; method: immunoSEQ multiplex PCR. There are some 100,000 clones in the sample; around 75% occur only once, and 20% to 30% lies in the top ten. Source material: uncultured baseline CD8+ T cells from peripheral blood mononuclear cells (PBMCs). The receptors shown here come from a male donor with HIV.

The chain couples TRBV7-8 to TRBJ1-4; D is uncertain. The germline V and J ends were trimmed by 7 bases and 3 bases, with 9 bases remaining between them. CDR1 and CDR2 from the germline V gene are SGHVS and FQNEAQ. CDR3 length: 13 residues. CDR3 loop: CASKPGSNEKLFF. The CDR3 nucleotides read TGTGCCAGCAAACCAGGTTCTAATGAAAAACTGTTTTTT. Using reference TRBV7-8 and TRBJ1-4 for the parts outside the CDR3, the full variable domain is GAGVSQSPRYKVAKRGQDVALRCDPISGHVSLFWYQQALGQGPEFLTYFQNEAQLDKSGLPSDRFFAERPEGSVSTLKIQRTQQEDSAVYLCASKPGSNEKLFFGSGTQLSVL.

This clone was detected a few times. The rearrangement uses TRBV7-9 and TRBJ1-6, with D tentatively TRBD1 (5 bases). V shed 2 bases and J shed 9 bases, with 14 bases lying between them. CDR3 length equals 15 residues. Per germline, CDR1 SEHNR and CDR2 FQNEAQ (reference sequence). CDR3 in DNA: TGTGCCAGCAGCTTAACCGGACATAGGGGTTCACCCCTCCACTTT. Translation: CASSLTGHRGSPLHF.

The chain employs TRBV7-9 and TRBJ2-7; 9 bases line up with TRBD1. The junction had 6 bases not matched to a gene; V was cut back by 6 bases and J by 0 bases. CDR1 is SEHNR and CDR2 is FQNEAQ in the germline V gene (reference sequence). CDR3 length: 15 residues. The CDR3 DNA reads TGTGCCAGCAGGACCGGGACAGGGACCTCCTACGAGCAGTACTTC. This translates into CASRTGTGTSYEQYF.

V and J are TRBV6-1 and TRBJ2-1; possibly TRBD2 for D (6 bases). The V end was cut by 8 bases, the J end by 5 bases, with 19 bases between. The CDR3 consists of 15 residues. Germline V gene sequence: CDR1 MNHNS, CDR2 SASEGT. CDR3 protein: CASASQLAYDNEQFF. CDR3 coding DNA: TGTGCCAGCGCTAGTCAACTAGCCTACGACAATGAGCAGTTCTTC.

This clone occurred once. The chain recombines TRBV7-2 with TRBJ2-1; maybe TRBD2 (7 bases). Germline V gives CDR1 SGHTA, CDR2 FQGNSA. Trimming cost V 1 base and J 9 bases, with 13 bases left between them. The CDR3 extends over 14 amino acids. The CDR3 spells CASSLVMRGGEQFF. DNA for the CDR3: TGTGCCAGCAGCTTAGTAATGAGGGGGGGTGAGCAGTTCTTC.

The chain is built from TRBV5-4 and TRBJ2-1; 9 bases line up with TRBD2. This CDR3 is 13 amino acids long. V lost 2 bases and J lost 15; bases outside the gene matches: 9. Germline lookup yields CDR1 SGHNT and CDR2 YYREEE (reference sequence). For the CDR3, the DNA is TGTGCCAGCAGCTTAGGGCTAGCGGGATTTTGGTTCTTC. It encodes CASSLGLAGFWFF.

With regard to this clone: Its ends do not fully match the called genes, so a read error is possible. The chain uses TRBV2 and TRBJ2-1; 11 bases are a match to TRBD2. The length of the CDR3 is 11 residues. Per the germline V gene, CDR1 is SNHLY and CDR2 is FYNNEI. CDR3 bases: TGTGCCAGCAGTATAGCGGGAGGGCCGATCTTC. Translated: CASSIAGGPIF.

DNA for the CDR3: TGTGCCAGCAGCCCTCAGGGGGCGCTGCCTAATGAAAAACTGTTTTTT. Translation gives CASSPQGALPNEKLFF. This rearrangement joins TRBV28 to TRBJ1-4, with 8 bases identical to TRBD1. This CDR3 contains 16 residues. Looked up from germline, CDR1 is MDHEN and CDR2 is SYDVKM. The J segment lost 3 bases and the V segment lost 6 bases, leaving 9 bases of the junction unmatched.

The rearrangement uses TRBV18 and TRBJ2-1; 9 bases map to TRBD1. In germline, CDR1 is KGHSH, CDR2 LQKENI. CDR3 length equals 16 residues. After removal of 3 bases from V and 9 bases from J, the junction contained 12 bases not matched to a gene. The CDR3 sequence is CASSPERDRVGTEQFF. Here the CDR3 DNA reads TGTGCCAGCTCACCTGAGAGGGACAGGGTGGGAACTGAGCAGTTCTTC.

This clone was recorded only once. The V call is TRBV27, the J call TRBJ1-1, with a weak D call TRBD1 (6 bases). Germline assignment: CDR1 MNHEY and CDR2 SMNVEV (reference sequence). The CDR3 is 12 residues long. The CDR3 DNA is TGTGCGGCACAGGGAGCGGGCACTGAAGCTTTCTTT. Translated, it gives CAAQGAGTEAFF.

The chain couples TRBV28 to TRBJ1-5; TRBD1 might be the D (5 bases). Germline CDR1 MDHEN, CDR2 SYDVKM. This CDR3 spans 16 amino acids. V was trimmed by 3 bases and J by 4 bases, leaving 16 bases between them. This chain's CDR3 is CASSLSMGRGNQPQHF. CDR3 nucleotides: TGTGCCAGCAGTTTGTCTATGGGGCGCGGGAATCAGCCCCAGCATTTT.

This clone was observed a few times. The chain combines TRBV6-1 with TRBJ1-5, with 9 bases identical to TRBD1. V dropped 7 bases and J dropped 7; count of bases not matched to a gene: 11. The CDR3 has 15 amino acids. In germline, CDR1 is MNHNS, CDR2 SASEGT. The CDR3 is CASTREDRGGQPQHF. CDR3 bases: TGTGCCAGCACCCGAGAGGACAGGGGTGGACAGCCCCAGCATTTT.

This clone was detected ten times or more. The chain joins TRBV28 to TRBJ1-4; D possibly corresponds to TRBD1 (5 bases). CDR1 MDHEN and CDR2 SYDVKM come from the germline V gene. The V gene lost 9 bases and the J gene lost 7 bases, with 15 bases spanning the gap. The CDR3 runs 13 residues. In DNA, the CDR3 is TGTGCCAGTCGGCGGGACGGGATTGAAAAACTGTTTTTT. Translated, it gives CASRRDGIEKLFF.

This clone has at least ten counts. The chain joins TRBV29-1 to TRBJ1-2; 7 bases map to TRBD1. CDR3 length: 14 residues. Unmatched junction bases numbered 13, after V lost 7 bases and J lost 5 bases. CDR1 is SQVTM, CDR2 ANQGSEA, per germline. This CDR3 is CSAGQSDSFYGYTF. The CDR3 nucleotides are TGCAGCGCGGGACAGTCCGATTCCTTTTATGGCTACACCTTC.

V is TRBV19 and J is TRBJ1-2; 9 nucleotides agree with TRBD1. The V gene end was trimmed by 3 bases and the J gene end by 4 bases; junction bases not matched to a gene: 12. Germline V gene lookup returns CDR1 LNHDA and CDR2 SQIVND (reference sequence). The CDR3 covers 17 residues. DNA for the CDR3: TGTGCCAGTAGTATTAGGACGGGACAGGGAGGCGGCTATGGCTACACCTTC. The encoded protein is CASSIRTGQGGGYGYTF.

This clone qualifies as medium-sized (0.01 to 0.1%). The V call is TRBV9, the J call TRBJ2-3, with a tentative D call TRBD1 (6 bases). CDR1 and CDR2 from the germline V gene are SGDLS and YYNGEE. The V gene lost 4 bases and the J gene lost 4 bases, with 25 bases spanning the gap. The CDR3 spans 18 residues. The CDR3 is CASSMPGPGQISADTQYF. The CDR3 DNA follows: TGTGCCAGCAGCATGCCCGGTCCCGGACAGATATCTGCAGATACGCAGTATTTT.

CDR3 DNA: TGTGCCAGCAGTTTATACCCCAGGGGCGAAGGTGAAAAACTGTTTTTT. This gives the protein CASSLYPRGEGEKLFF. V gene TRBV28 combines with J gene TRBJ1-4; possibly TRBD1 for D (6 bases). The CDR3 loop spans 16 amino acids. Germline V gives CDR1 MDHEN, CDR2 SYDVKM. V was pared by 1 base and J by 7 bases, with 16 bases between.

Written as DNA, the CDR3 is TGTGCCAGCAGCCCCCTTACTTACGAAGCTTTCTTT. This gives the protein CASSPLTYEAFF. The V gene is TRBV7-9, the J gene TRBJ1-1; D remains ambiguous. This CDR3 spans 12 amino acids. V dropped 5 bases and J dropped 8 bases, with 12 bases sitting between them. Germline V gene data show CDR1 as SEHNR and CDR2 as FQNEAQ (reference sequence).

The V gene is TRBV16, the J gene TRBJ2-7, with D hard to call. CDR3 length equals 18 residues. Germline-derived CDR1 and CDR2 are KGHSY and FQNENV. Trimming cost V 0 bases and J 0 bases, with 18 bases left between them. This chain's CDR3 is CASSQSGQVGLSSYEQYF. CDR3 in DNA: TGTGCCAGCAGCCAATCTGGGCAGGTCGGGCTGAGCTCCTACGAGCAGTACTTC.

The chain employs TRBV18 and TRBJ1-5; D gene uncertain. In germline, CDR1 is KGHSH, CDR2 LQKENI. The CDR3 totals 13 residues. Between the trimmed V and J ends, which lost 3 bases and 5 bases, there was a span of 8 bases. CDR3 protein: CASSPADDQPQHF. As DNA, the CDR3 is TGTGCCAGCTCACCGGCAGATGATCAGCCCCAGCATTTT. The full variable domain, with the rest looked up from reference TRBV18 and TRBJ1-5, is NAGVMQNPRHLVRRRGQEARLRCSPMKGHSHVYWYRQLPEEGLKFMVYLQKENIIDESGMPKERFSAEFPKEGPSILRIQQVVRGDSAAYFCASSPADDQPQHFGDGTRLSIL.

CDR3 DNA sequence: TGTGCCACCAGCAGAGATCTGGGGGTTCAGTACTTC. Translating gives CATSRDLGVQYF. The gene calls are TRBV15 and TRBJ2-4, with D perhaps matching TRBD1 or TRBD2 (5 bases each). The CDR3 length is 12 residues. The germline gives CDR1 LNHNV, CDR2 YYDKDF (reference sequence). The V end lost 0 bases, the J end lost 11 bases, and 8 bases lay between the germline ends.